This TCR beta chain originates from a study of blood T cell repertoires in COVID-19. Study overall: T cells, B-cell-depleted T cells, or PBMCs provided the cDNA or gDNA that served as material.

Trimming stripped 10 bases from V and 7 bases from J, with 14 bases between. The CDR3 runs 12 residues. Germline assignment: CDR1 MNHEY and CDR2 SVGAGI. Only in-frame clones appear in the TCRdb table, and some are missing; sequencing was by immunoSEQ multiplex PCR. The sample holds approximately 270,000 clones, approximately 83% seen once. Symptom resolution, clearance, or two negative PCRs marked donors in Cohort 3 as recovered. This sequence originates from a young woman who had recovered from COVID-19. Sample: PBMCs or T cells enriched from blood (not recorded which). V usage is TRBV6-5 and J usage is TRBJ1-5, with unresolved D. CDR3 sequence reads: CATRLTGQPQHF. CDR3 coding DNA: TGTGCCACCAGACTAACGGGACAGCCCCAGCATTTT.